This T cell receptor (beta chain) was identified in a study of shared clonotypes between healthy human individuals. Ten immunoSEQ deep assay plates served to sequence unsorted PBMC DNA. The table came from immunoSEQ multiplex PCR; TCRdb's copy has only in-frame clones and leaves some out. The table shows about 480,000 clones, with over 75% occurring only once. This clone showed up just a few times. Free of recent acute infections or vaccinations, the donors were healthy HIV-negative adults. The germline V and J ends were trimmed by 2 bases and 11 bases, with 12 bases remaining between them. Germline lookup yields CDR1 GTSNPN and CDR2 SVGIG (reference sequence). The CDR3 is made up of 11 amino acids.

Sequencing was done on a sample of PBMCs. The rearrangement links TRBV30 to TRBJ1-1, with D possibly being TRBD1 (5 bases). The sequence derives from a woman in her 40s in good health. Some clones in this sample may be carry-over from other donors' samples. The CDR3 here is CAWSTAGTAFF. CDR3 in DNA: TGTGCCTGGAGTACGGCGGGGACGGCTTTCTTT.